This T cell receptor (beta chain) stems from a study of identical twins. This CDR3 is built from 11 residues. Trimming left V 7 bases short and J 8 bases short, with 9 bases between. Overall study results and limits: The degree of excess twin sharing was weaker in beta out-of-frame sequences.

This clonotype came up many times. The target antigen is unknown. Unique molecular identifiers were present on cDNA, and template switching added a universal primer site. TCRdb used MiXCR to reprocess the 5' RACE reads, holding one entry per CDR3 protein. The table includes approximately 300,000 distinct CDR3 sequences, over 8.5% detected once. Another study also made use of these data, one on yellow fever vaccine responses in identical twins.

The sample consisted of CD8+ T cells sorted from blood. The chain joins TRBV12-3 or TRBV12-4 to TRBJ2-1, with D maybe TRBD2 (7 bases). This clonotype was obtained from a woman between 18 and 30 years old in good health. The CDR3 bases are TGTGCCAGCACGGGGGGCTATGAGCAGTTCTTC. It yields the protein CASTGGYEQFF.